The T cell receptor (beta chain) under discussion was sequenced for a study of shared clonotypes between healthy human individuals. Points from the study as a whole: The donor pool, a small one, limited the genetic and exposure-history diversity represented.

This clone was found once. Its antigen is not known. Per the authors' pipeline: ImmunoSEQ junction-only sequences lacked quality scores, so their filtering differed. Measured with immunoSEQ multiplex PCR; TCRdb has only the in-frame clones, and not every one. V, J and clone size derive from that table, while D and trimming were established from the DNA sequence. The sample holds fewer than 1.8 million clones; 98% are singletons and the top ten take approximately 0.38%. CDR3 length: 15 amino acids. Germline loops: CDR1 KGHSH, CDR2 LQKENI. Trimming stripped 1 base from V and 8 bases from J, with 17 bases between.

This chain uses TRBV18 with TRBJ1-2; D remains unclear. The origin of this receptor is a man aged 30 to 45 in good health. The sample consisted of naive CD4+ T cells sorted from blood. The sample's subset: CD45RA+ positively selected. CDR3: CASSPQQAGSSGYTF. In nucleotides, the CDR3 is TGTGCCAGCTCACCACAGCAAGCGGGAAGCTCCGGCTACACCTTC.